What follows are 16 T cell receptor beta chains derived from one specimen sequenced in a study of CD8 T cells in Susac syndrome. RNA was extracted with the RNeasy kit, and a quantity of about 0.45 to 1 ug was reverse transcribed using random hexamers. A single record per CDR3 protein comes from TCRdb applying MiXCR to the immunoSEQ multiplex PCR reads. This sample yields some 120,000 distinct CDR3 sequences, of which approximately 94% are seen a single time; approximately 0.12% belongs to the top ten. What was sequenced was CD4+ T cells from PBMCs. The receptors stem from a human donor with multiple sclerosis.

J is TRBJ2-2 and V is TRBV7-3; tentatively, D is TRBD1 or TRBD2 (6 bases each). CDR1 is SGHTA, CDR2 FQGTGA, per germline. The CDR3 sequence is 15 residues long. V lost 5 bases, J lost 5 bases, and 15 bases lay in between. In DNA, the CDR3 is TGTGCCAGCAGCCCCTTCGGGGGCAGAACCGGGGAGCTGTTTTTT. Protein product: CASSPFGGRTGELFF.

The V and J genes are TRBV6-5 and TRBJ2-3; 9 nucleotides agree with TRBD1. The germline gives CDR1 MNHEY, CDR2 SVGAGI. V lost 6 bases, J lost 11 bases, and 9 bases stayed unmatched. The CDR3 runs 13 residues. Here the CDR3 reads CASRRTGDWKQYF. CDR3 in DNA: TGTGCCAGCAGACGGACAGGGGATTGGAAGCAGTATTTT.

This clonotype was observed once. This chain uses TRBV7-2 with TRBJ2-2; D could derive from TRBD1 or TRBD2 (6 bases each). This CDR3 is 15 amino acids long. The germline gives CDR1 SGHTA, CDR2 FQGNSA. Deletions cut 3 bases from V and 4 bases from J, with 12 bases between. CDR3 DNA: TGTGCCAGCAGCTTGAAGGGGGGAGGCACCGGGGAGCTGTTTTTT. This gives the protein CASSLKGGGTGELFF.

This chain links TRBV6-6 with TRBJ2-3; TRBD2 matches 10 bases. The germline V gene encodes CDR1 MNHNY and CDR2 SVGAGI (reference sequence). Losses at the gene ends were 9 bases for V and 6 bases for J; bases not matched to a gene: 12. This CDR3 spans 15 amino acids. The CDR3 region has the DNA TGTGCCAGTAGAGTTGAGCGGGGGGGCTCTGATACGCAGTATTTT. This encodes CASRVERGGSDTQYF.

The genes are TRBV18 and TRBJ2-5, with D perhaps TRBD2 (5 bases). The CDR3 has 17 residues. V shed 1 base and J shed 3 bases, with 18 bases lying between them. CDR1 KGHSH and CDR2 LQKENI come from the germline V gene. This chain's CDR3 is CASSPLRGRPREETQYF. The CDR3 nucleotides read TGTGCCAGCTCACCACTTCGTGGCAGGCCGAGGGAAGAGACCCAGTACTTC.

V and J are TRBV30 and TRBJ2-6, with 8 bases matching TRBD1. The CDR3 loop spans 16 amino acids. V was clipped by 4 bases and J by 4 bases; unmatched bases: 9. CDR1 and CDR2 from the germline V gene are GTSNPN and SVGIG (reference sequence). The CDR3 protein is CAWTGQGESGANVLTF. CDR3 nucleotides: TGTGCCTGGACAGGACAGGGAGAGTCGGGGGCCAACGTCCTGACTTTC.

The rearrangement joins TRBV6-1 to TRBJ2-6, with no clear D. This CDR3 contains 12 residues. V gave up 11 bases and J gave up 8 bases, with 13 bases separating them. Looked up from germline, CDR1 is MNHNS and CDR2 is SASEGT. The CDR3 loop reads CAVQPPSNVLTF. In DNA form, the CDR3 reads TGTGCCGTTCAGCCCCCTTCCAACGTCCTGACTTTC.

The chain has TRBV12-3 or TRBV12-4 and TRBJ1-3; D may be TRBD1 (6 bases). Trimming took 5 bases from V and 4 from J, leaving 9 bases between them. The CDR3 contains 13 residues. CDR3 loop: CASSRGGGNTIYF. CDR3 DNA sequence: TGTGCCAGCAGTAGGGGGGGAGGAAACACCATATATTTT.

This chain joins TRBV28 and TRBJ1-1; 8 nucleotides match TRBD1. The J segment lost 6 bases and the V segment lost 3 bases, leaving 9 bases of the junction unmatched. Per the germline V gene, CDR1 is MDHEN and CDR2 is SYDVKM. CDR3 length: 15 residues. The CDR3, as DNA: TGTGCCAGCAGTTTTCTAGCAGGGGGCAATTCTGAAGCTTTCTTT. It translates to CASSFLAGGNSEAFF.

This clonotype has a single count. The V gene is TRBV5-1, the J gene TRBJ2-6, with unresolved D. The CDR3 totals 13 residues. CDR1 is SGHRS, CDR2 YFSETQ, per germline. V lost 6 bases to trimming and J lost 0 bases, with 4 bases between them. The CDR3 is CASKVSGANVLTF. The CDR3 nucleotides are TGCGCCAGCAAAGTCTCTGGGGCCAACGTCCTGACTTTC.

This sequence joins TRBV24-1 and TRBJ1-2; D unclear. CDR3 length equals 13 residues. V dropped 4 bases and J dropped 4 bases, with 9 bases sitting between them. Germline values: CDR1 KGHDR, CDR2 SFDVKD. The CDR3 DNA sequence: TGTGCCACCAGTGACTCCGGCTCCTATGGCTACACCTTC. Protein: CATSDSGSYGYTF.

CDR3 amino acids: CASSLSGAGWRNGYTF. CDR3 DNA sequence: TGTGCCAGCAGTTTATCGGGGGCAGGGTGGCGGAATGGCTACACCTTC. The rearrangement links TRBV27 to TRBJ1-2; D possibly corresponds to TRBD1 (6 bases). Germline loops: CDR1 MNHEY, CDR2 SMNVEV (reference sequence). The V end lost 0 bases, the J end lost 6 bases, and 17 bases lay between the germline ends. The CDR3 is 16 amino acids.

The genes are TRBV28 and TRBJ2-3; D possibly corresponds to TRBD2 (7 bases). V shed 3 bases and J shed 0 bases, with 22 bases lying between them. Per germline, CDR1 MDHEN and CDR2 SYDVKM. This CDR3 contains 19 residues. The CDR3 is CASSFNPKGGILSTDTQYF. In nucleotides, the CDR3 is TGTGCCAGCAGTTTTAATCCGAAGGGGGGGATCCTCAGCACAGATACGCAGTATTTT.

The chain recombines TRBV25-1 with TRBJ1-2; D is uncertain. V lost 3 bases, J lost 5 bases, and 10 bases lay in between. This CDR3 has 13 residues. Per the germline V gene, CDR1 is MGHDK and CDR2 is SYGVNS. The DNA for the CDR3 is TGTGCCAGCAGTGAGCACACGGCATATGGCTACACCTTC. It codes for CASSEHTAYGYTF.

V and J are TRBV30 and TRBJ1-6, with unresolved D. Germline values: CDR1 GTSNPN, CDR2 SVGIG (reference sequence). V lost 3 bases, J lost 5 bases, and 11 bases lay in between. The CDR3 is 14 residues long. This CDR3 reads CAWRRVGDNSPLHF. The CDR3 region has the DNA TGTGCCTGGAGGCGGGTTGGGGATAATTCACCCCTCCACTTT. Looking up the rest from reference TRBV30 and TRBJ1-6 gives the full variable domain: SQTIHQWPATLVQPVGSPLSLECTVEGTSNPNLYWYRQAAGRGLQLLFYSVGIGQISSEVPQNLSASRPQDRQFILSSKKLLLSDSGFYLCAWRRVGDNSPLHFGNGTRLTVT.

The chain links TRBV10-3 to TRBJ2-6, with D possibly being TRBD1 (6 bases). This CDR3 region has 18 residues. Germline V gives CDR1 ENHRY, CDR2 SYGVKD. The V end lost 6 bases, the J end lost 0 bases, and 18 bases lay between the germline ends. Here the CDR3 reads CAIRGDGTTDSGANVLTF. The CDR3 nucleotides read TGTGCCATCAGGGGGGACGGGACAACCGACTCTGGGGCCAACGTCCTGACTTTC.